Given below is one TCR beta chain in context. Its antigen is currently unknown. Only in-frame clones appear in the TCRdb table, and some are missing; sequencing was by immunoSEQ multiplex PCR. The sample lists hundreds of thousands of clones; around 95% were seen once. The data derive from a study of shared clonotypes between healthy human individuals. Whole-study findings and limits: All-four-donor shared clonotypes had higher generation probabilities than non-shared clonotypes did.

CD8 cells classed as naive were CD45RO-negative and positively selected for CCR7, excluding terminally differentiated effector memory CD45RA+ cells. The clonotype originates from a woman in her 30s in good health. The sequencing sample was made of naive CD8+ T cells sorted from blood.

CDR3 DNA: TGCGCCAGCAGGAAACGGACTAGCGTCTCCTACGAGCAGTACTTC. Its translation is CASRKRTSVSYEQYF. V and J are TRBV5-1 and TRBJ2-7; 9 bases align to TRBD2. J lost 0 bases, V lost 5 bases, and 6 bases had no gene match. The CDR3 sequence is 15 residues long. The V gene's germline CDR1 is SGHRS and CDR2 YFSETQ.